The 25 T cell receptor beta chains listed next were all sequenced from one sample in a study of immune cell composition in non-small cell lung cancer. TCRdb's copy holds only in-frame clones and misses some; the assay was immunoSEQ multiplex PCR. The sample contains roughly 3,000 clones, roughly 80% of which appear only once. The normal lung sample lay at least 3 cm, and maximally far, from the tumour. Sequencing was carried out using non-adjacent lung tissue. These receptors all come from a human donor with non-small cell lung cancer. The donor label of this sample is uncertain.

This clone was seen more than once but under ten times. V usage is TRBV5-6 and J usage is TRBJ2-1; 10 bases line up with TRBD1. This CDR3 has 16 residues. J gave up 12 bases and V 4 bases, and 16 bases lay outside the gene matches. CDR1 SGHDT and CDR2 YYEEEE come from the germline V gene. The CDR3 DNA reads TGTGCCAGCAGCCCTCCAATCAGGACAGGGGGATCAGGGCAGTTCTTC. Protein: CASSPPIRTGGSGQFF.

The CDR3 reads CASSRFVGQGTFYGYTF. In DNA, the CDR3 is TGTGCCAGCAGCCGTTTCGTGGGGCAGGGAACCTTCTATGGCTACACCTTC. This chain links TRBV28 with TRBJ1-2; a weak D match, TRBD1 (5 bases). CDR3 length: 17 amino acids. The V and J ends lost 6 bases and 4 bases respectively, with 24 bases between them. Germline CDR1 is MDHEN and CDR2 is SYDVKM.

The chain is built from TRBV28 and TRBJ2-4, with 15 nucleotides matching TRBD2. The germline gives CDR1 MDHEN, CDR2 SYDVKM. This CDR3 has 18 amino acids. The V and J ends lost 5 bases and 0 bases, in that order; junction bases with no gene match: 5. CDR3 DNA sequence: TGTGCCAGCAGTACCTGGACTAGCGGGAGGGTAGCCAAAAACATTCAGTACTTC. Encoded protein: CASSTWTSGRVAKNIQYF.

There are a few counts of this clone. The chain has TRBV4-3 and TRBJ2-1; 9 bases are a match to TRBD2. Trimming at V came to 1 base and at J to 10 bases, leaving 17 bases not matched to a gene. Looked up from germline, CDR1 is LGHNA and CDR2 is YSLEER. The CDR3 is 18 residues long. The CDR3 protein is CASSQGEERLAANPEQFF. CDR3 DNA sequence: TGCGCCAGCAGCCAAGGAGAGGAACGACTAGCGGCCAATCCGGAGCAGTTCTTC.

The V call is TRBV7-2, the J call TRBJ2-7, with D perhaps TRBD2 (6 bases). Trimming pared 5 bases from V and 4 bases from J, leaving 18 bases between. The CDR3 is 15 residues long. The V gene's germline CDR1 is SGHTA and CDR2 FQGNSA. Here the CDR3 reads CASSPRLDIGYEQYF. The CDR3 DNA is TGTGCCAGCAGCCCCCGACTAGATATAGGGTACGAGCAGTACTTC.

The gene calls are TRBV11-3 and TRBJ2-1; no clear D. Trimming shortened V by 0 bases and J by 4 bases, and 10 bases separated the two germline ends. Germline-derived CDR1 and CDR2 are SGHNT and YENEEA. CDR3 length equals 15 residues. Here the CDR3 reads CASSLDTQTYNEQFF. In DNA, the CDR3 is TGTGCCAGCAGCTTAGATACACAGACATACAATGAGCAGTTCTTC. Together with reference TRBV11-3 and TRBJ2-1, the CDR3 gives the full variable domain: EAGVVQSPRYKIIEKKQPVAFWCNPISGHNTLYWYLQNLGQGPELLIRYENEEAVDDSQLPKDRFSAERLKGVDSTLKIQPAELGDSAVYLCASSLDTQTYNEQFFGPGTRLTVL.

The gene calls are TRBV9 and TRBJ2-7; maybe TRBD2 (6 bases). The CDR3 extends over 15 amino acids. Germline CDR1 and CDR2: SGDLS and YYNGEE. Trimming took off 0 bases at V and 1 base at J, with 11 bases between the two ends. The CDR3 here is CASSVAGGESYEQYF. DNA for the CDR3: TGTGCCAGCAGCGTAGCCGGGGGAGAATCCTACGAGCAGTACTTC. Drawing the rest from reference TRBV9 and TRBJ2-7, the complete variable domain is DSGVTQTPKHLITATGQRVTLRCSPRSGDLSVYWYQQSLDQGLQFLIQYYNGEERAKGNILERFSAQQFPDLHSELNLSSLELGDSALYFCASSVAGGESYEQYFGPGTRLTVT.

The gene calls are TRBV7-2 and TRBJ1-2; D unresolved. The CDR3 totals 11 residues. Germline loops: CDR1 SGHTA, CDR2 FQGNSA. V lost 4 bases to trimming and J lost 5 bases, with 5 bases between them. The CDR3 loop reads CASSSTYGYTF. The CDR3 bases are TGTGCCAGCAGCTCCACTTATGGCTACACCTTC.

This clone was recorded a few times. CDR3 in amino acids: CASSLLLAGTQETQYF. The CDR3 DNA reads as TGTGCCAGCAGCTTATTACTAGCGGGGACCCAAGAGACCCAGTACTTC. The gene calls are TRBV7-6 and TRBJ2-5; 10 nucleotides align to TRBD2. Germline CDR1 and CDR2: SGHVS and FNYEAQ. CDR3 length: 16 amino acids. Trimming removed 2 bases from V and 1 base from J; junction bases left unmatched: 4.

The chain couples TRBV11-1 to TRBJ2-2; tentative D call: TRBD2 (6 bases). Trimming removed 1 base from V and 3 bases from J, with 9 bases in between. The length of the CDR3 is 15 residues. Germline CDR1 is SGHAT and CDR2 is FQDESV (reference sequence). For the CDR3, the DNA is TGTGCCAGCAGCTTAGTGTCTAGCGACACCGGGGAGCTGTTTTTT. As protein: CASSLVSSDTGELFF. Full variable domain (missing parts from reference TRBV11-1 and TRBJ2-2): EAEVAQSPRYKITEKSQAVAFWCDPISGHATLYWYRQILGQGPELLVQFQDESVVDDSQLPKDRFSAERLKGVDSTLKIQPAELGDSAMYLCASSLVSSDTGELFFGEGSRLTVL.

This chain links TRBV5-6 with TRBJ2-3; the match to TRBD2 covers 8 bases. This CDR3 region has 16 residues. J lost 5 bases, V lost 4 bases, and 12 bases had no gene match. Looked up from germline, CDR1 is SGHDT and CDR2 is YYEEEE. DNA of the CDR3: TGTGCCAGCAGCCTTGCGGGAGCGGGAGATCGAGATACGCAGTATTTT. Translated: CASSLAGAGDRDTQYF.

The rearrangement joins TRBV19 to TRBJ2-7; D remains unclear. The length of the CDR3 is 13 residues. Germline V gene data show CDR1 as LNHDA and CDR2 as SQIVND (reference sequence). Trimming removed 4 bases at V and 1 base at J, with 8 bases between. The CDR3 is CASSSAASYEQYF. The CDR3 DNA sequence: TGTGCCAGTAGTAGTGCAGCGTCCTACGAGCAGTACTTC. The variable domain in full, completed from reference TRBV19 and TRBJ2-7, reads DGGITQSPKYLFRKEGQNVTLSCEQNLNHDAMYWYRQDPGQGLRLIYYSQIVNDFQKGDIAEGYSVSREKKESFPLTVTSAQKNPTAFYLCASSSAASYEQYFGPGTRLTVT.

The gene calls are TRBV11-2 and TRBJ2-5, with 7 positions matching TRBD1. The germline V gene encodes CDR1 SGHAT and CDR2 FQNNGV. The trim removed 5 bases at V and 5 bases at J, leaving 5 bases unmatched. The CDR3 runs 13 residues. CDR3 protein: CASSLQGSETQYF. The CDR3, as DNA: TGTGCCAGCAGCCTACAGGGGTCCGAGACCCAGTACTTC.

This sequence joins TRBV7-6 and TRBJ2-3, with TRBD1 matching over 7 bases. The CDR3 covers 16 residues. Germline V gene lookup returns CDR1 SGHVS and CDR2 FNYEAQ. Losses at the gene ends were 2 bases for V and 0 bases for J; bases not matched to a gene: 5. This CDR3 is CASSLHGTDSTDTQYF. CDR3 bases: TGTGCCAGCAGCTTACACGGGACAGACAGCACAGATACGCAGTATTTT.

The chain uses TRBV7-9 and TRBJ2-1; 7 positions agree with TRBD1. Germline CDR1 is SEHNR and CDR2 is FQNEAQ (reference sequence). The length of the CDR3 is 17 residues. J was trimmed by 5 bases and V by 5 bases; bases with no gene match: 15. The CDR3 protein is CASSPLGGPRADNEQFF. The CDR3 DNA reads as TGTGCCAGCAGCCCCTTAGGGGGCCCTCGAGCGGACAATGAGCAGTTCTTC.

The rearrangement joins TRBV21-1 to TRBJ2-5; the table's D call, TRBD2, was not checked against the DNA. TRBV21-1 is flagged as a pseudogene. CDR3 size: 15 residues. This CDR3 reads CASSQRQRTQETQYF. CDR3 nucleotides: TGTGCCAGCAGCCAAAGGCAGCGGACTCAAGAGACCCAGTACTTC.

The chain employs TRBV7-2 and TRBJ1-2; 10 bases match TRBD1. The V segment lost 1 base and the J segment 4 bases; nucleotides outside the gene matches: 6. CDR1 SGHTA and CDR2 FQGNSA come from the germline V gene. CDR3 length equals 16 residues. This CDR3 reads CASSLGQGAEGYGYTF. CDR3 coding DNA: TGTGCCAGCAGCTTAGGACAGGGGGCGGAGGGCTATGGCTACACCTTC.

The chain links TRBV4-1 to TRBJ2-1; 7 nucleotides match TRBD1. CDR1 MGHRA and CDR2 YSYEKL come from the germline V gene. This CDR3 is built from 14 residues. The ends lost 1 base at V and 10 bases at J; junction bases unmatched: 7. In nucleotides, the CDR3 is TGCGCCAGCAGCCAAGTAAAGAGGGGGCCAGAGCAGTTCTTC. Its protein is CASSQVKRGPEQFF.

The CDR3 DNA reads TGTGCCAGCAGCCTCGATGCCGGGGGGAATCAGCCCCAGCATTTT. This encodes CASSLDAGGNQPQHF. This chain connects TRBV28 to TRBJ1-5, with D perhaps matching TRBD1 (5 bases). The CDR3 runs 15 residues. Germline assignment: CDR1 MDHEN and CDR2 SYDVKM. The V and J ends lost 6 bases and 4 bases respectively, with 16 bases between them.

The rearrangement uses TRBV7-2 and TRBJ1-2, with D possibly matching TRBD1 (5 bases). CDR3 length: 13 amino acids. In germline, CDR1 is SGHTA, CDR2 FQGNSA. The V end lost 2 bases, the J end lost 8 bases, and 12 bases lay between the germline ends. The CDR3 loop is CASSLTGPGGYTF. In DNA form, the CDR3 reads TGTGCCAGCAGCTTAACAGGACCCGGGGGCTACACCTTC.

The chain carries TRBV19 and TRBJ1-5, with D perhaps TRBD1 (5 bases). V was cut by 3 bases and J by 11 bases, with 14 bases left in between. Germline assignment: CDR1 LNHDA and CDR2 SQIVND (reference sequence). The CDR3 covers 13 residues. The CDR3 spells CASSMTDLGTQHF. The CDR3 DNA sequence: TGTGCCAGTAGTATGACAGACCTTGGCACCCAGCATTTT.

The V gene is TRBV18, the J gene TRBJ2-1, with D possibly TRBD2 on 6 matching bases. The CDR3 sequence is 17 residues long. Trimming removed 1 base at V and 1 base at J, with 14 bases between. Germline loops: CDR1 KGHSH, CDR2 LQKENI. In nucleotides, the CDR3 is TGTGCCAGCTCACCACGAGGGGAGGAGTGGTCCTACAATGAGCAGTTCTTC. The encoded protein is CASSPRGEEWSYNEQFF.

This rearrangement joins TRBV19 to TRBJ1-2; D uncertain. The CDR3 runs 17 residues. V was cut by 7 bases and J by 4 bases, with 25 bases left in between. Per the germline V gene, CDR1 is LNHDA and CDR2 is SQIVND (reference sequence). The CDR3 nucleotides are TGTGCCAGTACCTCAGGCTTCCGACGCGCGAACCTCTATGGCTACACCTTC. This codes for CASTSGFRRANLYGYTF.

The chain joins TRBV27 to TRBJ1-2; D may be TRBD1 (6 bases). Per the germline V gene, CDR1 is MNHEY and CDR2 is SMNVEV (reference sequence). Trimming left V 4 bases short and J 3 bases short, with 9 bases between. The CDR3 loop spans 13 amino acids. CDR3 residues: CASSSGGDYGYTF. CDR3 DNA sequence: TGTGCCAGCAGTTCGGGGGGCGACTATGGCTACACCTTC.

The table lists this clone with a few counts. The CDR3 DNA reads as TGTGCCAGCTCACCCTCGGAGACAGGGTTGGGAAACATTCAGTACTTC. Translating it yields CASSPSETGLGNIQYF. The V gene is TRBV18, the J gene TRBJ2-4, with 7 bases aligning to TRBD1. CDR3 length: 16 amino acids. With 3 bases clipped from V and 6 bases from J, the junction kept 11 bases outside the gene matches. CDR1 and CDR2 (germline): KGHSH, LQKENI.